This T cell receptor beta chain came from a study of blood T cell repertoires in COVID-19. Across the whole study: Spain, Italy and the United States supplied samples that represented acute and convalescent COVID-19. T cells, B-cell-depleted T cells, or PBMCs provided the cDNA or gDNA that served as material.

V lost 0 bases and J 4 bases, leaving 20 bases between the germline ends. Germline V gene data show CDR1 as MNHEY and CDR2 as SVGEGT. CDR3 length: 18 residues. Per the authors' pipeline: Amplified reference gene primers provided the basis for estimating nucleated cell counts. TCRdb's copy holds only in-frame clones and misses some; the assay was immunoSEQ multiplex PCR. V, J and clone size reflect that table, while D and trimming were determined from the DNA. The table includes around 260,000 clones, roughly 86% detected once. The TCR originated in a man aged 40-50 years who had recovered from COVID-19. V and J are TRBV6-2 or TRBV6-3 and TRBJ2-3, with D possibly TRBD2 on 5 matching bases. The sample comprised peripheral blood. CDR3 loop: CASSYSIGRAYPPDTQYF. CDR3 bases: TGTGCCAGCAGTTACTCGATCGGGCGGGCCTACCCCCCAGATACGCAGTATTTT.